This TCR beta chain was observed in a study of OX40 agonist ivuxolimab in advanced cancers. The protocol was immunoSEQ multiplex PCR, while the TCRdb copy is restricted to in-frame clones and leaves out a portion. The sample lists 55,000 to 75,000 clones, approximately 90% occurring once. This clone was detected only a few times. The J segment lost 5 bases and the V segment lost 6 bases, leaving 13 bases of the junction unmatched. The CDR3 is made up of 15 amino acids. In germline, CDR1 is MNHEY, CDR2 SMNVEV (reference sequence). The rearrangement uses TRBV27 and TRBJ2-7; 7 bases agree with TRBD2. This TCR was sampled from an adult with an advanced solid tumor such as melanoma, head and neck, liver or kidney cancer. Sequenced material: CD4+ or CD8+ T cells sorted from blood, taken in a trial of the OX40 agonist ivuxolimab. The CDR3 nucleotides read TGTGCCAGCAGCGATATGGGGGGGGTCTGGGACGAGCAGTACTTC. It specifies CASSDMGGVWDEQYF.